The present T cell receptor (beta chain) was sequenced within a study of blood T cell repertoires in COVID-19. Study as a whole: The analysed material was cDNA or gDNA that came from T cells, B-cell-depleted T cells, or PBMCs.

Some clones are missing from TCRdb's copy, which holds only in-frame ones; the method was immunoSEQ multiplex PCR. The sample yields about 340,000 clones, around four fifths seen once. This CDR3 region has 16 residues. Germline-derived CDR1 and CDR2 are PRHDT and FYEKMQ (reference sequence). Trimming removed 1 base from V and 2 bases from J; junction bases left unmatched: 2. The receptor was isolated from a man younger than 45 with active or convalescent COVID-19. The V call is TRBV13, the J call TRBJ2-3; 11 nucleotides agree with TRBD2. Sequenced sample: peripheral blood. CDR3 amino acids: CASSLELAGVTDTQYF. CDR3 nucleotide sequence: TGTGCCAGCAGCTTAGAACTAGCGGGAGTCACAGATACGCAGTATTTT.